A single T cell receptor (beta chain) is shown here with its context. The sample belongs to a study of T cells after yellow fever vaccination. Germline-derived CDR1 and CDR2 are MNHEY and SVGEGT. The CDR3 is 17 amino acids. Trimming shortened V by 6 bases and J by 2 bases, and 20 bases separated the two germline ends. TCRdb ran MiXCR on the 5' RACE reads and lists one entry per CDR3 protein. The sample has about 220,000 distinct CDR3 sequences; around 3.1% are singletons. The J gene is TRBJ1-5, the V gene TRBV6-2 or TRBV6-3; the D gene is possibly TRBD1 (5 bases). Sequencing used CD4+ T cells sorted from PBMCs, obtained 10 days after the yellow fever booster vaccination. The receptor's source is a man in his late teens or twenties who received the YFV17D yellow fever vaccine. The CDR3 spells CASSNSEGPVGNQPQHF. CDR3 in DNA: TGTGCCAGCAGCAATTCTGAGGGGCCAGTCGGCAATCAGCCCCAGCATTTT.